A selection of T cell receptor beta chains follows, all from one sample in a study of shared clonotypes between healthy human individuals. Repertoires were generated with immunoSEQ multiplex PCR, while TCRdb's copy carries only in-frame clones and drops some. Among roughly 1,100,000 clones listed, around 76% were seen once. Source material: memory CD4+ T cells sorted from blood. These receptors were collected from a man aged 18 to 35 in good health. CDR3s include the opening cysteine and the closing phenylalanine or tryptophan. Fields, in order: CDR3 DNA, CDR3 protein, V gene, J gene, D gene, clone size. The D gene is left open where the match is weak. Clone size is not always given. Where it is, it says once, few, many or a class for expanded clones.

TGTGCCAGCCAACAGTTCGGGGTGGGCAATGAGCAGTTCTTC	CASQQFGVGNEQFF	TRBV2	TRBJ2-1	.	.
TGTGCCTGGGCCCCGGGACAGGATTACGAGCAGTACTTC	CAWAPGQDYEQYF	TRBV30	TRBJ2-7	TRBD1	.
TGTGCCTGTGAAATCGGATCAGCTACGTCCGTAGGGGAGCTGTTTTTT	CACEIGSATSVGELFF	TRBV30	TRBJ2-2	.	.
TGTGCCAGCAGCCGGACACGTTCGACGAGGACCAATGAGCAGTTCTTC	CASSRTRSTRTNEQFF	TRBV27	TRBJ2-1	.	.
TGTGCCTGGAGTCCTCCTGGGGCTTCTGGAAACACCATATATTTT	CAWSPPGASGNTIYF	TRBV30	TRBJ1-3	.	once
TGTGCCTGGAGTTCCGGGGATACGCAGTATTTT	CAWSSGDTQYF	TRBV30	TRBJ2-3	.	once
TGTGCCAGCAAAGTGGGCAGAGATTCACCCCTCCACTTT	CASKVGRDSPLHF	TRBV2	TRBJ1-6	.	few
TGCGCCAGCAGCTTGGGGCAGGACAACCCCCTCCACTTT	CASSLGQDNPLHF	TRBV5-1	TRBJ1-6	.	.
TGTGCCAGCAGCCTCGGGACGGATGGCTACACCTTC	CASSLGTDGYTF	TRBV5-6	TRBJ1-2	.	once
TGCGCCAGCAGCTTGGAAGCGTTTGATACGCAGTATTTT	CASSLEAFDTQYF	TRBV5-1	TRBJ2-3	.	few
TGTGCCATCAGTGAAGGGGGGCAGGGGACCCAAGAGACCCAGTACTTC	CAISEGGQGTQETQYF	TRBV10-3	TRBJ2-5	.	.
TGTGCCAGCACAGACAGGGTTAGCACAGATACGCAGTATTTT	CASTDRVSTDTQYF	TRBV2	TRBJ2-3	TRBD1	.
TGTGCCAGCAGTGAGGACGCGGGAGCCTACGAGCAGTACTTC	CASSEDAGAYEQYF	TRBV2	TRBJ2-7	TRBD2	.
TGTGCCTGGAGTGTACAAACAGGCGGATATAATTCACCCCTCCACTTT	CAWSVQTGGYNSPLHF	TRBV30	TRBJ1-6	.	.
TGCGCCAGCAGCTTGGGACAGGGCGACAGTAATTCACCCCTCCACTTT	CASSLGQGDSNSPLHF	TRBV5-1	TRBJ1-6	TRBD1	few
TGTGCCAGCAGCTTAGGGGCGGGAGCCCGCTACAATGAGCAGTTCTTC	CASSLGAGARYNEQFF	TRBV7-2	TRBJ2-1	TRBD2	.
TGTGCCAGCAGCAACAGGGGTTTCCCCTCCTACGAGCAGTACTTC	CASSNRGFPSYEQYF	TRBV6-5	TRBJ2-7	TRBD1	once
TGTGCCAGCAGTTCTCTGCCCGGGAGGGGGGGGAGCACAGATACGCAGTATTTT	CASSSLPGRGGSTDTQYF	TRBV7-6	TRBJ2-3	TRBD2	.
TGTGCCAGCAGCTTAGCAGACGGTAGAAACTATGGCTACACCTTC	CASSLADGRNYGYTF	TRBV7-9	TRBJ1-2	.	.
TGTGCCAGCAGCTTAGTGGGGCCTTCTTCACCCCTCCACTTT	CASSLVGPSSPLHF	TRBV7-8	TRBJ1-6	.	few
TGTGCCTGGAGTGTACTGGTGGAGGACTCACCCCTCCACTTT	CAWSVLVEDSPLHF	TRBV30	TRBJ1-6	.	few
TGCGCCAGCAGCCCAGGGACTAGCGGGGAGCAGTTCTTC	CASSPGTSGEQFF	TRBV5-1	TRBJ2-1	TRBD2	.
TGCGCCAGCAGCCAAGGGAGGAGCTCTGGAAACACCATATATTTT	CASSQGRSSGNTIYF	TRBV4-3	TRBJ1-3	.	.
TGTGCCAGCAGCCTCGGAGCGGTTACAGATACGCAGTATTTT	CASSLGAVTDTQYF	TRBV11-3	TRBJ2-3	.	.
TGTGCCAGCGGGACAGGGTTCGTCACAGATACGCAGTATTTT	CASGTGFVTDTQYF	TRBV6-5	TRBJ2-3	TRBD1	.
TGTGCCAGCAGCTTAGATGGATCCAGTACTGAAGCTTTCTTT	CASSLDGSSTEAFF	TRBV11-3	TRBJ1-1	.	.
TGCGCCAGCAGCGCAACAGGGGCTGGAACTGAAGCTTTCTTT	CASSATGAGTEAFF	TRBV4-3	TRBJ1-1	TRBD1	.
TGTGCCAGCAGCCCCCCCGGACGGGCCTCTGGGGCCAACGTCCTGACTTTC	CASSPPGRASGANVLTF	TRBV5-4	TRBJ2-6	.	few
TGTGCCAGCACCACCTATAAAGGGGCCGGCGAGCAGTACTTC	CASTTYKGAGEQYF	TRBV7-2	TRBJ2-7	.	.
TGTGCCAGCAGTTCCGGACAGGCGGGTGAAAAACTGTTTTTT	CASSSGQAGEKLFF	TRBV28	TRBJ1-4	TRBD1	many
TGTGCCAGCAGTACCCCCCTGCGAGAGACCCAGTACTTC	CASSTPLRETQYF	TRBV6-5	TRBJ2-5	.	.
TGTGCCAGCAGCCTAACAGGGGGTGATACTGAAGCTTTCTTT	CASSLTGGDTEAFF	TRBV7-2	TRBJ1-1	TRBD1	.
TGCAGCGTTGATAGTAGGACTAGCGGGAGTGAGCAGTTCTTC	CSVDSRTSGSEQFF	TRBV29-1	TRBJ2-1	TRBD2	.
TGTGCCATCAGGGAGATTTTAAACACTGAAGCTTTCTTT	CAIREILNTEAFF	TRBV10-3	TRBJ1-1	.	once
TGTGCTTCTGGCGGGACCCAGTACTTC	CASGGTQYF	TRBV28	TRBJ2-5	.	.
TGTGCCAGCAGCTTATCTTGGCTAACGAACGCAGATACGCAGTATTTT	CASSLSWLTNADTQYF	TRBV5-4	TRBJ2-3	.	.
TGTGCCAGCAGTCAGACAGGGAAGAACACCGGGGAGCTGTTTTTT	CASSQTGKNTGELFF	TRBV2	TRBJ2-2	TRBD1	.